This T cell receptor beta chain was sequenced for a study of blood T cell repertoires in COVID-19. Some clones are missing from TCRdb's copy, which holds only in-frame ones; the method was immunoSEQ multiplex PCR. In the table there are roughly 200,000 clones, approximately 88% of which are singletons. The CDR3 spans 16 residues. CDR1 and CDR2 (germline): SGHTS, YDEGEE. V dropped 4 bases and J dropped 7; count of bases not matched to a gene: 16. Sequenced: peripheral blood. The chain links TRBV5-8 to TRBJ2-7; 8 bases match TRBD2. This sequence was found in a woman in her twenties or thirties with acute or convalescent COVID-19. The CDR3 protein is CASSTLTPREGGEQYF. CDR3 nucleotide sequence: TGTGCCAGCAGCACACTCACCCCCCGGGAGGGAGGTGAGCAGTACTTC.